The rows below give T cell receptor beta chains drawn from one sample of a study of blood T cells in healthy people across ages. TCRdb processed the 5' RACE reads anew with MiXCR; each CDR3 protein has one entry. The sample records hundreds of thousands of distinct CDR3 sequences, approximately 52% being singletons. Sequencing used blood. The origin of the receptors is a woman older than 75 in good health. Each CDR3 is given with its conserved first and last residue. The D gene is left open where the match is weak. Rows give clone size only sometimes, using once, few, many, or a class for an expanded clone.

size: .
J: TRBJ2-3
V: TRBV29-1
D: .
DNA: TGCAGCGTTCAGCGTGGTTCGGATACGCAGTATTTT
CDR3: CSVQRGSDTQYF

size: few
J: TRBJ1-1
V: TRBV6-6
D: .
DNA: TGTGCCAGCACCTTGACCCTGGGCACTGAAGCTTTCTTT
CDR3: CASTLTLGTEAFF

size: .
J: TRBJ2-5
V: TRBV25-1
D: TRBD2
DNA: TGTGCCAGCAGCGCGGGGCTAGCGGTGTACCAAGAGACCCAGTACTTC
CDR3: CASSAGLAVYQETQYF

size: .
J: TRBJ2-1
V: TRBV11-2
D: TRBD2
DNA: TGTGCCAGCAGCTTAGCGAGGGGGACTAGCGGGGGGAGGACCTACAATGAGCAGTTCTTC
CDR3: CASSLARGTSGGRTYNEQFF

size: .
J: TRBJ2-7
V: TRBV4-2
D: TRBD2
DNA: TGTGCCAGCAGCCAAGGTACTAGCGGGAGCTCCTACGAGCAGTACTTC
CDR3: CASSQGTSGSSYEQYF

size: .
J: TRBJ1-5
V: TRBV28
D: .
DNA: TGTGCCAGCAGTCGCTACAATAGCAATCAGCCCCAGCATTTT
CDR3: CASSRYNSNQPQHF

size: .
J: TRBJ1-4
V: TRBV12-3/TRBV12-4
D: .
DNA: TGTGCCAGCAGTTTATGGCGGATAAATGAAAAACTGTTTTTT
CDR3: CASSLWRINEKLFF

size: .
J: TRBJ2-5
V: TRBV27
D: .
DNA: TGTGCCGGCAGGCGGACTGGCCAAGAGACCCAGTACTTC
CDR3: CAGRRTGQETQYF

size: many
J: TRBJ2-1
V: TRBV4-1
D: .
DNA: TGCGCCAGCAGCCAAGATGTTAGGGATGAGCAGTTCTTC
CDR3: CASSQDVRDEQFF

size: .
J: TRBJ2-7
V: TRBV6-6
D: TRBD2
DNA: TGTGCCAGCCAAGGGGGGAGCGGGGGAACCTACGAGCAGTACTTC
CDR3: CASQGGSGGTYEQYF

size: many
J: TRBJ2-1
V: TRBV6-5
D: .
DNA: TGTGCCAGCAGTCCGGGATTTAGCTCCTACAATGAGCAGTTCTTC
CDR3: CASSPGFSSYNEQFF

size: .
J: TRBJ2-1
V: TRBV7-9
D: .
DNA: TGTGCCACCGAGGGGAGCTCCTACAATGAGCAGTTCTTC
CDR3: CATEGSSYNEQFF

size: .
J: TRBJ2-7
V: TRBV20-1
D: .
DNA: TGCAGTGCTTGGGGGAGCCACAATGAGCAGTACTTC
CDR3: CSAWGSHNEQYF

size: .
J: TRBJ2-5
V: TRBV7-9
D: TRBD1
DNA: TGTGCCAGCAGCTCCATGGACAGGGGGGAGACCCAGTACTTC
CDR3: CASSSMDRGETQYF

size: many
J: TRBJ2-6
V: TRBV27
D: .
DNA: TGTGCCAGCAGTTTACAGGGGAGCTTTTCTGGGGCCAACGTCCTGACTTTC
CDR3: CASSLQGSFSGANVLTF

size: .
J: TRBJ1-6
V: TRBV6-1
D: .
DNA: TGTGCCAGCCAAGAGAGGGGGTCACCCCTCCACTTT
CDR3: CASQERGSPLHF

size: .
J: TRBJ2-3
V: TRBV13
D: TRBD2
DNA: TGTGCCAGCAGCGCACTAGCGGCGGACCCCTTTAGCACAGATACGCAGTATTTT
CDR3: CASSALAADPFSTDTQYF

size: few
J: TRBJ2-2
V: TRBV6-6
D: TRBD1
DNA: TGTGCCAGCAGACGACAGGGGCAGGCCGGGGAGCTGTTTTTT
CDR3: CASRRQGQAGELFF

size: .
J: TRBJ1-5
V: TRBV20-1
D: TRBD1
DNA: TGCAGTGCCGTCACAGGGGCCCTCGGCAATCAGCCCCAGCATTTT
CDR3: CSAVTGALGNQPQHF

size: .
J: TRBJ1-1
V: TRBV9
D: .
DNA: TGTGCCAGCAGCGCCCAGGGGTTAGGGGACACTGAAGCTTTCTTT
CDR3: CASSAQGLGDTEAFF

size: few
J: TRBJ1-1
V: TRBV7-2
D: .
DNA: TGTGCCAGCAGCTTATTCGGTCGTCAGGTGAACACTGAAGCTTTCTTT
CDR3: CASSLFGRQVNTEAFF

size: .
J: TRBJ1-2
V: TRBV7-2
D: .
DNA: TGTGCCAGCAGCCGGAGGGGTCGTGGCTACACCTTC
CDR3: CASSRRGRGYTF

size: .
J: TRBJ1-1
V: TRBV19
D: .
DNA: TGTGCCAGTAGTATTGGCGGGGGTGGGCCTGAAGCTTTCTTT
CDR3: CASSIGGGGPEAFF

size: .
J: TRBJ2-7
V: TRBV13
D: .
DNA: TGTGCCAGCAGCTCGGTTCTAGGAACCGAGCAGTACTTC
CDR3: CASSSVLGTEQYF

size: many
J: TRBJ2-3
V: TRBV6-5
D: TRBD2
DNA: TGTGCCAGCAGCGGGACTAGCGGTACCACCGGTACGCAGTATTTT
CDR3: CASSGTSGTTGTQYF

size: .
J: TRBJ2-1
V: TRBV20-1
D: TRBD2
DNA: TGCAGTGCTAGAGATCAGGGACTAGCGGGGGAAAATGAGCAGTTCTTC
CDR3: CSARDQGLAGENEQFF

size: few
J: TRBJ1-5
V: TRBV20-1
D: TRBD1
DNA: TGCAGTGCTAGAGATGTCCGGGACAGCCGCCCCAATCAGCCCCAGCATTTT
CDR3: CSARDVRDSRPNQPQHF

size: once
J: TRBJ2-7
V: TRBV7-9
D: TRBD2
DNA: TGTGCCAGCAGCTTATCCCCGGGAGGGCCTAATGAGCAGTACTTC
CDR3: CASSLSPGGPNEQYF

size: many
J: TRBJ2-3
V: TRBV29-1
D: .
DNA: TGCAGCGTTGTCGAGCGTGGACCCACAGATACGCAGTATTTT
CDR3: CSVVERGPTDTQYF

size: few
J: TRBJ2-1
V: TRBV2
D: .
DNA: TGTGCCAACTCCCCGGGACTCGCCCCCTACAATGAGCAGTTCTTC
CDR3: CANSPGLAPYNEQFF

size: few
J: TRBJ2-7
V: TRBV29-1
D: .
DNA: TGCAGCGTTGAAGGGGGCAGCGGAGGGTCCTACGAGCAGTACTTC
CDR3: CSVEGGSGGSYEQYF

size: .
J: TRBJ2-3
V: TRBV27
D: .
DNA: TGTGCCACGACGGGACGAACCCGGGATACGCAGTATTTT
CDR3: CATTGRTRDTQYF

size: many
J: TRBJ2-7
V: TRBV12-3/TRBV12-4
D: .
DNA: TGTGCCAGCAGTAGAGGCCATTACGAGCAGTACTTC
CDR3: CASSRGHYEQYF

size: .
J: TRBJ2-3
V: TRBV28
D: .
DNA: TGTGCCAGCAGGGCCTATGGGAGAACCGGCACAGATACGCAGTATTTT
CDR3: CASRAYGRTGTDTQYF

size: .
J: TRBJ2-7
V: TRBV4-1
D: .
DNA: TGCGCCAGCAGCCAAGATCGGGAAACCTACGAGCAGTACTTC
CDR3: CASSQDRETYEQYF

size: .
J: TRBJ2-1
V: TRBV20-1
D: TRBD1
DNA: TGCGGTGCTAGATTCGGGACAGCCTCTACCCGTCAGGAGCAGTTCTTC
CDR3: CGARFGTASTRQEQFF

size: many
J: TRBJ2-5
V: TRBV12-3/TRBV12-4
D: .
DNA: TGTGCCAGCAGTTTAAGGACAAGGTCGGAGACCCAGTACTTC
CDR3: CASSLRTRSETQYF

size: many
J: TRBJ1-2
V: TRBV6-6
D: .
DNA: TGTGCCAGCAGCCCCCCCGACGGGACTCCGGGCGGCTACACCTTC
CDR3: CASSPPDGTPGGYTF

size: .
J: TRBJ2-2
V: TRBV6-2/TRBV6-3
D: .
DNA: TGTGCCAGCAATATCAGGGATAACACCAGGGAGCTGTTTTTT
CDR3: CASNIRDNTRELFF

size: .
J: TRBJ2-1
V: TRBV3-1
D: TRBD2
DNA: TGTGCCAGCAGCCAAGGGGGTGGGGGGGTATCCTACAATGAGCAGTTCTTC
CDR3: CASSQGGGGVSYNEQFF

size: .
J: TRBJ2-5
V: TRBV20-1
D: TRBD2
DNA: TGCAGTGCTAAAGGGACTAACCCTTTGGAGACCCAGTACTTC
CDR3: CSAKGTNPLETQYF

size: .
J: TRBJ2-4
V: TRBV6-5
D: .
DNA: TGTGCCAGCAGTAGGTTGCAGACTCAGAAATGGCAGTACTTC
CDR3: CASSRLQTQKWQYF

size: many
J: TRBJ2-5
V: TRBV5-1
D: .
DNA: TGCGCCAGCAGCTTGGATACGCGGAACATAGAGACCCAGTACTTC
CDR3: CASSLDTRNIETQYF

size: .
J: TRBJ2-6
V: TRBV29-1
D: .
DNA: TGCAGCGTGGGGGGGGCCGGTTCTGGGGCCAACGTCCTGACTTTC
CDR3: CSVGGAGSGANVLTF

size: .
J: TRBJ2-1
V: TRBV3-1
D: TRBD2
DNA: TGTGCCAGCAGCCAACTAGCGGGAGTTAGTAGTGAGCAGTTCTTC
CDR3: CASSQLAGVSSEQFF

size: .
J: TRBJ2-7
V: TRBV15
D: .
DNA: TGTGCCACCAGCACAGGGTACGAGCAGTACTTC
CDR3: CATSTGYEQYF

size: .
J: TRBJ1-2
V: TRBV18
D: .
DNA: TGTGCCAGCTCACCCGGCGGGGGCGACTATGGCTACACCTTC
CDR3: CASSPGGGDYGYTF

size: .
J: TRBJ1-2
V: TRBV6-5
D: TRBD1
DNA: TGTGCCAGCAGACAGGACAGGGACTTAGGAGGCTACACCTTC
CDR3: CASRQDRDLGGYTF

size: .
J: TRBJ1-1
V: TRBV6-5
D: .
DNA: TGTGCCAGCAGTAGAGGGAGTAGTGTTGGAGAAGCTTTCTTT
CDR3: CASSRGSSVGEAFF

size: many
J: TRBJ2-7
V: TRBV12-3/TRBV12-4
D: .
DNA: TGTGCCAGCAGGAAATCAGGGCCCTACGAGCAGTACTTC
CDR3: CASRKSGPYEQYF

size: .
J: TRBJ2-7
V: TRBV15
D: TRBD2
DNA: TGTGCCACCAGCAGAGAGGTGGGAGGGATCTACGAGCAGTACTTC
CDR3: CATSREVGGIYEQYF

size: .
J: TRBJ2-7
V: TRBV10-3
D: .
DNA: TGTGCCATCAGTGAGTCACGGTGGGGTTCAGGGTACGAGCAGTACTTC
CDR3: CAISESRWGSGYEQYF

size: .
J: TRBJ1-1
V: TRBV12-3/TRBV12-4
D: .
DNA: TGTGCCAGCAGTTTCGGCCCGCTTTGGAACACTGAAGCTTTCTTT
CDR3: CASSFGPLWNTEAFF

size: .
J: TRBJ2-7
V: TRBV7-9
D: .
DNA: TGTGCCAGCAGCGCCACCTGGGGATACGAGCAGTACTTC
CDR3: CASSATWGYEQYF